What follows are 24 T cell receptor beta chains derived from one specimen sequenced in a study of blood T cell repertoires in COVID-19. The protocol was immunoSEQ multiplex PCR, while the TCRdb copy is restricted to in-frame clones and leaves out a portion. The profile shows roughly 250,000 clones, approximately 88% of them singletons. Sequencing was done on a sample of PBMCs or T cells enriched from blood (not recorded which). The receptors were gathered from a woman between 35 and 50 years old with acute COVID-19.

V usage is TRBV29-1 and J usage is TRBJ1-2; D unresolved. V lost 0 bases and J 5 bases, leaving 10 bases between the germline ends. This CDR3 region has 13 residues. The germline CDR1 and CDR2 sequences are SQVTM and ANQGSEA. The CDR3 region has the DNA TGCAGCGTTGAAGATTTAGGGAGATATGGCTACACCTTC. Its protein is CSVEDLGRYGYTF.

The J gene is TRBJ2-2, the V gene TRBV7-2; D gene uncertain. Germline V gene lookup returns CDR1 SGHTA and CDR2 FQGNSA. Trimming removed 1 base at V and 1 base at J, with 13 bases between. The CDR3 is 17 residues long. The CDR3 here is CASSLEYGPGNTGELFF. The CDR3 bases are TGTGCCAGCAGCTTAGAGTATGGCCCAGGGAACACCGGGGAGCTGTTTTTT.

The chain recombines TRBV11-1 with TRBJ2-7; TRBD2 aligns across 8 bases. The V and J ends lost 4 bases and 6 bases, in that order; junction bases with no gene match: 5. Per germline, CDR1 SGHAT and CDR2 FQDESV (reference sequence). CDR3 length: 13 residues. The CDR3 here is CASSSRLAGEQYF. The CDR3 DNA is TGTGCCAGCAGCTCGAGGCTAGCGGGCGAGCAGTACTTC.

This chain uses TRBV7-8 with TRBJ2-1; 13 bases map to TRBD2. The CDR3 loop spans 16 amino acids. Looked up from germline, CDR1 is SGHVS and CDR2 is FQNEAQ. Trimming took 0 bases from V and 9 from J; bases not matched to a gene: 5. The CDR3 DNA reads TGTGCCAGCAGCTTAGCTGGGACTAGCGGGATCACTGAGCAGTTCTTC. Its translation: CASSLAGTSGITEQFF.

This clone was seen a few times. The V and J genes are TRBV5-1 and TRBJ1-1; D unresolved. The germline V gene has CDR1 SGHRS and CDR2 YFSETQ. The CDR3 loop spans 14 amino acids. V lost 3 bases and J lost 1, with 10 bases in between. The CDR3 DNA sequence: TGCGCCAGCAGCTGGCGAGGTCCGAACACTGAAGCTTTCTTT. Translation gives CASSWRGPNTEAFF. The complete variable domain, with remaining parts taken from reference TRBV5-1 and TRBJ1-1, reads KAGVTQTPRYLIKTRGQQVTLSCSPISGHRSVSWYQQTPGQGLQFLFEYFSETQRNKGNFPGRFSGRQFSNSRSEMNVSTLELGDSALYLCASSWRGPNTEAFFGQGTRLTVV.

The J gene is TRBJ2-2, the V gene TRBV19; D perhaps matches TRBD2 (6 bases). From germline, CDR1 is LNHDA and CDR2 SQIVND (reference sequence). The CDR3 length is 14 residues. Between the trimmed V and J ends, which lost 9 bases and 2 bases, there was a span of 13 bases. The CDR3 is CASSGLYNTGELFF. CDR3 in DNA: TGTGCCAGCTCGGGACTGTATAACACCGGGGAGCTGTTTTTT.

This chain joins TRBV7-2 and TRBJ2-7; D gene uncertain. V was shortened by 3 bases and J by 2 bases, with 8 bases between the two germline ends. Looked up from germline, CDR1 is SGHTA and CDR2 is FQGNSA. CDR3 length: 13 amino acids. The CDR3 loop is CASSFALTYEQYV. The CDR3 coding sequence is TGTGCCAGCAGCTTTGCGCTAACCTACGAGCAGTACGTC.

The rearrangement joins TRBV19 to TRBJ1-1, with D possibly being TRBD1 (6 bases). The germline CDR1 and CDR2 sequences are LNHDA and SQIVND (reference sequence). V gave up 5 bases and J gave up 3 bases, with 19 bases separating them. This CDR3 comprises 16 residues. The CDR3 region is CASSLRTAVLDTEAFF. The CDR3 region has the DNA TGTGCCAGTAGTCTACGGACAGCGGTCTTAGACACTGAAGCTTTCTTT.

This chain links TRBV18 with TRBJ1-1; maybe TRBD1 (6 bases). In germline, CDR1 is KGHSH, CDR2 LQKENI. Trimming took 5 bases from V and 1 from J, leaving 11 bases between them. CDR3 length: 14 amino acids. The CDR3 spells CASSSRQENTEAFF. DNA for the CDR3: TGTGCCAGCTCATCACGACAGGAGAACACTGAAGCTTTCTTT. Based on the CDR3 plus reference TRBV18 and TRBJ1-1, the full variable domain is NAGVMQNPRHLVRRRGQEARLRCSPMKGHSHVYWYRQLPEEGLKFMVYLQKENIIDESGMPKERFSAEFPKEGPSILRIQQVVRGDSAAYFCASSSRQENTEAFFGQGTRLTVV.

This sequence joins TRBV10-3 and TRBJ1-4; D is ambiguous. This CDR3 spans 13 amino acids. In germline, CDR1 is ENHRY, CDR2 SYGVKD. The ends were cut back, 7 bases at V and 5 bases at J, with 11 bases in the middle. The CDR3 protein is CAITSGSNEKLFF. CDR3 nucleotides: TGTGCCATCACCTCCGGGTCAAATGAAAAACTGTTTTTT.

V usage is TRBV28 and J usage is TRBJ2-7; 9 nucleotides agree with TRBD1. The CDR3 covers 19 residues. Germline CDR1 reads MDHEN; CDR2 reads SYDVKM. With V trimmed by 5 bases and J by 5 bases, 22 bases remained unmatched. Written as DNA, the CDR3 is TGTGCCAGCAGTACCTCCGAGGACAGGGGCCCGGGGCTAGCTCACGAGCAGTACGTC. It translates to CASSTSEDRGPGLAHEQYV.

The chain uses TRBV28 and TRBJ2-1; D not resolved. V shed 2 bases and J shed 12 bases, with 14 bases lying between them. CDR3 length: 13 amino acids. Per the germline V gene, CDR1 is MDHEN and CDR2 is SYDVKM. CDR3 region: CASSLGYMRGQFF. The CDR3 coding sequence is TGTGCCAGCAGTTTAGGATACATGAGAGGGCAGTTCTTC.

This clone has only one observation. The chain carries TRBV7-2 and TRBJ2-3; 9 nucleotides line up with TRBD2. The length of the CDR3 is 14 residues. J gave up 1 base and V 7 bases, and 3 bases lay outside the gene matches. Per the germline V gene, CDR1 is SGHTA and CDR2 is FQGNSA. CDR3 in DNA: TGTGCCAGCACCCGGACTAGCGGCACAGATACGCAGTATTTT. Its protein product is CASTRTSGTDTQYF.

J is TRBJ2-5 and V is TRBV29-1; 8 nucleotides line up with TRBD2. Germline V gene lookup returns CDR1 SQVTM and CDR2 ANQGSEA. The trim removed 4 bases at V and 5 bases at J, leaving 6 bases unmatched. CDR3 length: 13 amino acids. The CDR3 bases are TGCAGCGTTGGCCCGGGACTAGGGGAGACCCAGTACTTC. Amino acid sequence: CSVGPGLGETQYF.

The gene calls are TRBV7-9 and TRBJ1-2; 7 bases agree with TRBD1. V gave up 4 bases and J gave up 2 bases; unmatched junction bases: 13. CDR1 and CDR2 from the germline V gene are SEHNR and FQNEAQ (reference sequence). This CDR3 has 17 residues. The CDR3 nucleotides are TGTGCCAGCAGCTCATCCTTTCCGGGACAGTTAAACTATGGCTACACCTTC. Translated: CASSSSFPGQLNYGYTF.

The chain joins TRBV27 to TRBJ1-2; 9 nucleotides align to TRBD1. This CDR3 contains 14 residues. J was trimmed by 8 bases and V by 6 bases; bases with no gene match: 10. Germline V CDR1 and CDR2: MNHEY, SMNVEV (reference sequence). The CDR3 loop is CASSPPGQGRGYTF. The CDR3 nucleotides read TGTGCCAGCAGCCCGCCCGGACAGGGGCGCGGCTACACCTTC.

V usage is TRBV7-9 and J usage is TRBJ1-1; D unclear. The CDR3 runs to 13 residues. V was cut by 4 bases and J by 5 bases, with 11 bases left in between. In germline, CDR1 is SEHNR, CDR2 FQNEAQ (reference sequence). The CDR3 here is CASSSSRRTEAFF. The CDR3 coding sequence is TGTGCCAGCAGCTCAAGCAGGAGGACTGAAGCTTTCTTT. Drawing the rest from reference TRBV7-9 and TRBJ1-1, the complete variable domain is DTGVSQNPRHKITKRGQNVTFRCDPISEHNRLYWYRQTLGQGPEFLTYFQNEAQLEKSRLLSDRFSAERPKGSFSTLEIQRTEQGDSAMYLCASSSSRRTEAFFGQGTRLTVV.

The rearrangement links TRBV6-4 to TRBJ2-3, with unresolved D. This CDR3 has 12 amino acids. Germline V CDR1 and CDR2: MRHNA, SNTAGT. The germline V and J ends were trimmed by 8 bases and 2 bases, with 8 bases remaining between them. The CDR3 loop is CASDCFTDTQYF. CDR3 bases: TGTGCCAGCGACTGCTTCACAGATACGCAGTATTTT.

CDR3 in amino acids: CASSRGGTGGIYEQYF. In nucleotides, the CDR3 is TGTGCCAGCAGTCGGGGGGGGACAGGGGGCATCTACGAGCAGTACTTC. This chain connects TRBV28 to TRBJ2-7; 12 bases match TRBD1. Germline V lookup: CDR1 MDHEN, CDR2 SYDVKM. The CDR3 spans 16 residues. The V segment lost 5 bases and the J segment 3 bases; nucleotides outside the gene matches: 8.

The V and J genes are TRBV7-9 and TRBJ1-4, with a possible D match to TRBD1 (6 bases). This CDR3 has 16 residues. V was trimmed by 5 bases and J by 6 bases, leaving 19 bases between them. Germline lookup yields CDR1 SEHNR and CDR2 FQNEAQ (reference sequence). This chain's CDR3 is CASSPIDRTGYEKLFF. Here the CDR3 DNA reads TGTGCCAGCAGCCCTATCGACAGGACGGGTTATGAAAAACTGTTTTTT.

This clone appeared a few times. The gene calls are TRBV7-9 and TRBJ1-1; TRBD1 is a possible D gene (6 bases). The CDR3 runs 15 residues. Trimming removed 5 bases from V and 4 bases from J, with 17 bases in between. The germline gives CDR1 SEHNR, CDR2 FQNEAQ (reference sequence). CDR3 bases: TGTGCCAGCAGCGACCTTTTAGGGGGACGCACTGAAGCTTTCTTT. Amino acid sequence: CASSDLLGGRTEAFF.

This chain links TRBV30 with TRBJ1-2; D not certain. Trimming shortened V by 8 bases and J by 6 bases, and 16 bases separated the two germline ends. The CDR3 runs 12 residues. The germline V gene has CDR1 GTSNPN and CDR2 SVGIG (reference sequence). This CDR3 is CARDKDSDGYTF. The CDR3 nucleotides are TGTGCCCGTGACAAGGACTCGGATGGCTACACCTTC.

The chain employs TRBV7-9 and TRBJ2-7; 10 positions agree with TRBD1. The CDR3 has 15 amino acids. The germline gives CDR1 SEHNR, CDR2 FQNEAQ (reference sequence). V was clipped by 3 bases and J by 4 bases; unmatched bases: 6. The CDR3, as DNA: TGTGCCAGCAGCTTGGGACAGGGGAGGTCGTACGAGCAGTACTTC. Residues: CASSLGQGRSYEQYF.

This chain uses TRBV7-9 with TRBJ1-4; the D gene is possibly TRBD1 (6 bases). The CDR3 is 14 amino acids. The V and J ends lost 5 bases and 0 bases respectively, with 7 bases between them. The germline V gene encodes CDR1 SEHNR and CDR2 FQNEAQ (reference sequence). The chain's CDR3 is CASSRTATNEKLFF. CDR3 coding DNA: TGTGCCAGCAGCCGGACAGCAACTAATGAAAAACTGTTTTTT.